This TCR beta chain was recovered during a study of T cell repertoires in ileal Crohn's disease. Across the whole study: Every patient was operated on for stricturing (roughly 60%) or penetrating (approximately 40%) complications. General study findings and limits: Endoscopic recurrence occurred in every patient whose clonality exceeded 26.8%. Active smokers at surgery had more clonal expansions than non-smokers.

The germline V gene encodes CDR1 PRHDT and CDR2 FYEKMQ (reference sequence). The CDR3 runs to 14 residues. Trimming took 4 bases from V and 7 from J, leaving 16 bases between them. Comment on this clone: Its antigen is currently unknown.

TCRdb's copy holds only in-frame clones and misses some; the assay was immunoSEQ multiplex PCR. The sample consists of several thousand clones, roughly four fifths of them appearing once. Adults with ileal or ileocolonic Crohn's disease and an indication for resection were eligible. The sequenced sample consisted of ileal tissue. The chain carries TRBV13 and TRBJ1-2, with D perhaps TRBD1 (5 bases). The receptor was derived from an adult with Crohn's disease. The CDR3 region has the DNA TGTGCCAGCAGCTACGACGGGGCTACTGGTGGCTACACCTTC. Translated, it gives CASSYDGATGGYTF.